This TCR beta chain was recorded in a study of response to subunit inactivated influenza vaccine. Broader study findings: After each seasonal influenza vaccination, few new T cells are recruited, the authors suggested.

A note on this clonotype: Its antigen is unknown.

CDR1 LGHNA and CDR2 YSLEER come from the germline V gene. The V end was cut by 0 bases, the J end by 2 bases, with 8 bases between. This CDR3 has 14 residues. TCRdb reprocessed the RT-PCR reads with MiXCR, giving one entry per CDR3 protein. The table records about 520,000 distinct CDR3 sequences, roughly 7.9% of them present only once. This clonotype was sampled from a man aged 45-69 years who received an inactivated influenza vaccine. The chain has TRBV4-3 and TRBJ2-7; no clear D gene. Source: PBMCs from blood, taken less than 30 months after vaccination. The CDR3, as DNA: TGCGCCAGCAGCCAAGATTACAGAACCTACGAGCAGTACTTC. Translated, it gives CASSQDYRTYEQYF.